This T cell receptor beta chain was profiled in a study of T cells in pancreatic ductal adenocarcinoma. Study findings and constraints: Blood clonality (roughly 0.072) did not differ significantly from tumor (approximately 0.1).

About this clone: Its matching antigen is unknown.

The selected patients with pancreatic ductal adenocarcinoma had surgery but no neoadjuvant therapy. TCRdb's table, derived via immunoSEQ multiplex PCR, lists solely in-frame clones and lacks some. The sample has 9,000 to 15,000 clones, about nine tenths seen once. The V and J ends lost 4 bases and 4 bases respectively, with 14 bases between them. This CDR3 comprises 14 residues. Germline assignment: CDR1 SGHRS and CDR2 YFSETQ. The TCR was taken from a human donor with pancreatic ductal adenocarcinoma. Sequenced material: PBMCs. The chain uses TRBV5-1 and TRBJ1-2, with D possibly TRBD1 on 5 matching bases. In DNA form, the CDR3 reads TGCGCCAGCAGCGGAACACAGGAGGCCTATGGCTACACCTTC. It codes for CASSGTQEAYGYTF.